Listed below are T cell receptor beta chains from one sample, sequenced in a study of breast tumors, draining lymph nodes, adjacent tissues. In TCRdb, the multiplex PCR reads were re-called with MiXCR into one record per CDR3 protein. The sample lists about 270,000 distinct CDR3 sequences, 30% seen once, with approximately 1% in the top ten. The sample comprised axillary lymph node tissue. The origin of the receptors is a female donor with breast cancer. Some clones in this sample may be carry-over from other donors' samples. Each CDR3 is given with its conserved first and last residue. Fields, in order: D gene, CDR3 length, J gene, V gene, clone size, CDR3 protein, CDR3 DNA. A D gene is named only where the DNA matches it firmly. Expanded clones get a size class; other rows say once, few or many, or leave the size out.

NA | 15 | TRBJ2-1 | TRBV9 | many | CASSVGGGEFNEQFF | TGTGCCAGCAGCGTAGGTGGGGGAGAGTTTAATGAGCAGTTCTTC
TRBD1 | 14 | TRBJ1-6 | TRBV20-1 | many | CSARSGTGYSPLHF | TGCAGTGCTAGGTCCGGGACAGGATATTCACCCCTCCACTTT
TRBD2 | 14 | TRBJ2-1 | TRBV25-1 | NA | CASSAGLAGGEQFF | TGTGCCAGCAGTGCGGGACTAGCGGGAGGGGAGCAGTTCTTC
TRBD1 | 15 | TRBJ2-7 | TRBV7-9 | many | CASSLETGGVGEQYF | TGTGCCAGCAGCTTAGAGACAGGGGGCGTGGGCGAGCAGTACTTC
NA | 15 | TRBJ1-4 | TRBV10-3 | NA | CAISEHGATNEKLFF | TGTGCCATCAGTGAGCACGGGGCAACTAATGAAAAACTGTTTTTT
NA | 12 | TRBJ2-3 | TRBV10-1 | many | CASRGSADTQYF | TGCGCCAGCAGGGGGTCAGCAGATACGCAGTATTTT
TRBD2 | 13 | TRBJ2-1 | TRBV11-3 | NA | CASSSATSGGGVF | TGTGCCAGCAGCTCGGCGACTAGCGGGGGGGGGGTCTTC
TRBD1 | 16 | TRBJ2-7 | TRBV5-1 | NA | CASSWTGGGGANEQYF | TGCGCCAGCAGCTGGACAGGGGGTGGCGGGGCCAACGAGCAGTACTTC
NA | 15 | TRBJ2-1 | TRBV7-3 | many | CASRSGTAEVNEQFF | TGTGCCAGCCGCTCGGGGACCGCCGAGGTCAATGAGCAGTTCTTC
TRBD2 | 15 | TRBJ2-2 | TRBV7-3 | NA | CASSLTSGPTGELFF | TGTGCCAGCAGCCTGACTAGCGGCCCCACCGGGGAGCTGTTTTTT
TRBD2 | 16 | TRBJ2-7 | TRBV4-1 | many | CASSQPVAGGNYEQYF | TGCGCCAGCAGCCAACCCGTAGCGGGAGGAAACTACGAGCAGTACTTC
NA | 15 | TRBJ1-5 | TRBV19 | many | CASLSRGDTGQPQHF | TGTGCCAGCCTATCCAGGGGAGACACGGGTCAGCCCCAGCATTTT
NA | 14 | TRBJ1-5 | TRBV2 | many | CASSPSGYNQPQHF | TGTGCCAGCAGTCCCTCAGGGTACAATCAGCCCCAGCATTTT
NA | 11 | TRBJ2-2 | TRBV6-1 | NA | CASGVSGELFF | TGTGCCAGCGGTGTATCCGGGGAGCTGTTTTTT
NA | 11 | TRBJ2-7 | TRBV20-1 | many | CSAGDPDIMYF | TGCAGTGCTGGGGACCCGGACATTATGTACTTC
TRBD2 | 14 | TRBJ2-3 | TRBV20-1 | NA | CSARDRGLAGLIYF | TGCAGTGCTAGAGATCGCGGACTAGCGGGACTCATCTATTTT
TRBD2 | 17 | TRBJ2-1 | TRBV27 | NA | CASSLNPWSGGYNEQFF | TGTGCCAGCAGTTTAAACCCCTGGAGCGGGGGTTACAATGAGCAGTTCTTC
TRBD1 | 12 | TRBJ1-5 | TRBV28 | few | CAIMTGTQPQHF | TGTGCCATAATGACAGGGACACAGCCCCAGCATTTT
NA | 11 | TRBJ1-2 | TRBV24-1 | many | CATSGGYGYTF | TGTGCCACCAGTGGGGGCTATGGCTACACCTTC
NA | 13 | TRBJ1-5 | TRBV12-3/TRBV12-4 | NA | CASRQGGNQPQHF | TGTGCCAGCAGACAGGGTGGCAATCAGCCCCAGCATTTT
NA | 15 | TRBJ1-4 | TRBV7-9 | many | CASSPGTEVNEKLFF | TGTGCCAGCAGCCCCGGGACCGAAGTGAATGAAAAACTGTTTTTT
NA | 17 | TRBJ2-2 | TRBV28 | NA | CASSKPGLSANTGELFF | TGTGCCAGCAGTAAGCCAGGACTCAGCGCGAACACCGGGGAGCTGTTTTTT
TRBD1 | 15 | TRBJ2-3 | TRBV12-3/TRBV12-4 | many | CASTLTGGGTDTQYF | TGTGCCAGCACCTTGACAGGGGGAGGCACAGATACGCAGTATTTT
NA | 15 | TRBJ2-3 | TRBV9 | many | CASSVGVGATDTQYF | TGTGCCAGCAGCGTTGGTGTGGGAGCCACAGATACGCAGTATTTT
NA | 14 | TRBJ1-1 | TRBV19 | NA | CASSPVKGDTEAFF | TGTGCCAGTAGTCCTGTCAAGGGCGACACTGAAGCTTTCTTT
TRBD1 | 16 | TRBJ2-1 | TRBV4-3 | many | CASSQEHGTGYNEQFF | TGCGCCAGCAGCCAAGAGCATGGGACAGGCTACAATGAGCAGTTCTTC
TRBD1 | 14 | TRBJ2-2 | TRBV19 | many | CASRDRGNTGELFF | TGTGCCAGTAGGGACAGGGGGAACACCGGGGAGCTGTTTTTT
NA | 12 | TRBJ2-7 | TRBV28 | few | CATLKAPYEQYF | TGTGCCACCTTGAAGGCCCCCTACGAGCAGTACTTC